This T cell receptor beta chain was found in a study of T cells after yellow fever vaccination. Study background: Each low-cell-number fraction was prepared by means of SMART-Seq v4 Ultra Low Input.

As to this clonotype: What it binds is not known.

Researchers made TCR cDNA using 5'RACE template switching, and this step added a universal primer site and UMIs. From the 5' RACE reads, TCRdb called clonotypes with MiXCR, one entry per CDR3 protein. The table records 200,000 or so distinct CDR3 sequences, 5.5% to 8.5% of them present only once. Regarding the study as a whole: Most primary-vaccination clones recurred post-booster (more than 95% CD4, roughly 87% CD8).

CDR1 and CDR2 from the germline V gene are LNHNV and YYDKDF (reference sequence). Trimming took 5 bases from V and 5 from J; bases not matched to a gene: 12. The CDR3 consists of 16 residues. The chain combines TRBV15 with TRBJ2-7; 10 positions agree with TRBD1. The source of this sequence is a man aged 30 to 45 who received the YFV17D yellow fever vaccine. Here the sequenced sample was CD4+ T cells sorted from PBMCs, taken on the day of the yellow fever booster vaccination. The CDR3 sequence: CATSLNPGQGLHEQYF. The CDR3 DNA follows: TGTGCCACCAGCCTAAATCCGGGACAGGGGCTCCACGAGCAGTACTTC. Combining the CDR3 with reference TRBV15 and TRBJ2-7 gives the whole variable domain DAMVIQNPRYQVTQFGKPVTLSCSQTLNHNVMYWYQQKSSQAPKLLFHYYDKDFNNEADTPDNFQSRRPNTSFCFLDIRSPGLGDTAMYLCATSLNPGQGLHEQYFGPGTRLTVT.